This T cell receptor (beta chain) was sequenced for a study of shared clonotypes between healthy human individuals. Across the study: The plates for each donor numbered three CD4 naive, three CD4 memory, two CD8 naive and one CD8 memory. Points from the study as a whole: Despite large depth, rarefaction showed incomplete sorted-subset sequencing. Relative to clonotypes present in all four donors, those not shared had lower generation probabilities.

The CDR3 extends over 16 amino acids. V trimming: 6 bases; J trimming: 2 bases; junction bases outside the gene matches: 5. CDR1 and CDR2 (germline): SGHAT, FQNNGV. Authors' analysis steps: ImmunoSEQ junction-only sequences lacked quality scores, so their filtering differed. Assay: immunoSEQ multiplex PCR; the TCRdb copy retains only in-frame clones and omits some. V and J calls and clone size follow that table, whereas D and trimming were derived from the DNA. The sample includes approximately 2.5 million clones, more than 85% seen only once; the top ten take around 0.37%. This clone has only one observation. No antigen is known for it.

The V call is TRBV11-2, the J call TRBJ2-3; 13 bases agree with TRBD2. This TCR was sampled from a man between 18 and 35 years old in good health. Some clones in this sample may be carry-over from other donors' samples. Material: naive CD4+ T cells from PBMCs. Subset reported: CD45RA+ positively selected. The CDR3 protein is CASRRLAGGNTDTQYF. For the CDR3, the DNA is TGTGCCAGCAGACGACTAGCGGGGGGTAACACAGATACGCAGTATTTT.